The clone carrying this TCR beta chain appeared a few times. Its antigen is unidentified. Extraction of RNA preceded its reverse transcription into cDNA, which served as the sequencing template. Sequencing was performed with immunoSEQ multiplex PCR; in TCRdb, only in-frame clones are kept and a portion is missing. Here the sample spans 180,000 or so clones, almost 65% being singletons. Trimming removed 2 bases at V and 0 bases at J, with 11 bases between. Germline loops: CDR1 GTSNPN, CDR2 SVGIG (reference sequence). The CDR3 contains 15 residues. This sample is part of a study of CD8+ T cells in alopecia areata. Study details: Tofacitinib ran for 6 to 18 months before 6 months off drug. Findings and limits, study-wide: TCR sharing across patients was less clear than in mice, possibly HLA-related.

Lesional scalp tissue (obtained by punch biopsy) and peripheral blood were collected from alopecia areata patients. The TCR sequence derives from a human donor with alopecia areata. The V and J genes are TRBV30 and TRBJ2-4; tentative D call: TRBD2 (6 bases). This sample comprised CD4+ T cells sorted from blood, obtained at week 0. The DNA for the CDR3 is TGTGCCTGGAGTTTTGCGGGACTAGCCAAAAACATTCAGTACTTC. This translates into CAWSFAGLAKNIQYF.